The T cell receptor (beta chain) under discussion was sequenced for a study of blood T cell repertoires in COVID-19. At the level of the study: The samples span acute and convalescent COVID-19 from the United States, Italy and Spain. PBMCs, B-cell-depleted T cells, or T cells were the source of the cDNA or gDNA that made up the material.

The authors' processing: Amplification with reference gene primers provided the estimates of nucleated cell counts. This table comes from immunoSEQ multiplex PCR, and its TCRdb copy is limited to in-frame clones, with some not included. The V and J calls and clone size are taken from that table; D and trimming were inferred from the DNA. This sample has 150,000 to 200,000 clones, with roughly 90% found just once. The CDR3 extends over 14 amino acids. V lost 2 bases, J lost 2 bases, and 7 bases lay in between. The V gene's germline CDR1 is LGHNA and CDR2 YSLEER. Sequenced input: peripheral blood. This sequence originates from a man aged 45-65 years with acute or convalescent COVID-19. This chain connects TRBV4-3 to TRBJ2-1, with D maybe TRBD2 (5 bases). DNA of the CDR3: TGCGCCAGCAGCCAAACGGGAACCTACAATGAGCAGTTCTTC. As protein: CASSQTGTYNEQFF.